The clone carrying this TCR beta chain appeared a few times. The antigen remains unidentified. CDR1 and CDR2 (germline): MNHNY, SVGAGI (reference sequence). Trimming removed 6 bases from V and 1 base from J; junction bases left unmatched: 8. This CDR3 has 16 amino acids. These data originate in a study of cytomegalovirus exposure and HLA in healthy donors. Study-level results: A later analysis showed TCR association rates differing by HLA locus, peaking at DRB1 and lowest at HLA-C. The authors considered a cluster of highly shared sequence variants likely to be a sequencing artifact.

In the PCR, 60 Vbeta and 13 Jbeta primers were used. Some clones are missing from TCRdb's copy, which holds only in-frame ones; the method was immunoSEQ multiplex PCR. The sample has fewer than 150,000 clones; more than 70% are singletons. This cohort consisted of healthy bone marrow donors. This clonotype originated in a man between 40 and 49 years old in good health and CMV-seronegative. The chain uses TRBV6-6 and TRBJ2-7, with TRBD2 identical over 11 bases. Sequencing used PBMCs. CDR3 DNA sequence: TGTGCCAGCAGCAAATCCGGGACTAGCGGTTCCTACGAGCAGTACTTC. As protein: CASSKSGTSGSYEQYF.